A selection of T cell receptor beta chains follows, all from one sample in a study of vaccination and CD4 T cells after COVID-19. Antigens of these TCRs are unknown. TCRdb fed the PCR reads into MiXCR, producing one record per CDR3 protein. The repertoire has approximately 15,000 distinct CDR3 sequences, around 46% of them found once; the top ten carry approximately 7%. Sequenced material: CD4+ T cells from blood, cultured in vitro, taken after SARS-CoV-2 vaccination. These receptors originate from a human donor who had recovered from COVID-19. Both conserved end residues are part of each CDR3. Fields, in order: D gene, clone size, J gene, V gene, CDR3 DNA, CDR3 protein. A D gene is named only where the DNA matches it firmly. Clone size is shown for a subset of rows, as once, few, many or a class of expanded clone.

. | few | TRBJ2-3 | TRBV20-1 | TGCAGTGCTAGAGCTACTTACCTGGGCCCGCTGACAGATACGCAGTATTTT | CSARATYLGPLTDTQYF
. | . | TRBJ2-7 | TRBV11-2 | TGTGCCAGCAGCTTAGAGGGGCAAAGGGCCTCCTACGAGCAGTACTTC | CASSLEGQRASYEQYF
TRBD1 | . | TRBJ2-3 | TRBV7-3 | TGTGCCAGCAGCCCCGCAACAGGGGGCTTTTTTACAGATACGCAGTATTTT | CASSPATGGFFTDTQYF
. | few | TRBJ2-5 | TRBV20-1 | TGCAGTGCTAGAGATGAGGGGACCCAGTACTTC | CSARDEGTQYF
TRBD2 | . | TRBJ2-1 | TRBV20-1 | TGCAGTGCTCTCCCGACTAGCGGGAGCAACTACAATGAGCAGTTCTTC | CSALPTSGSNYNEQFF
. | few | TRBJ2-1 | TRBV21-1 | TGTGCCAGCAGCAAAGCGCTTACAGCGGGAGGGCCTCGTGAGCAGTTCTTC | CASSKALTAGGPREQFF
TRBD1 | . | TRBJ2-3 | TRBV6-4 | TGTGCCAGCAGCTTGCGAGGACAGGGGGCAGCAGATACGCAGTATTTT | CASSLRGQGAADTQYF
TRBD2 | . | TRBJ2-1 | TRBV6-1 | TGTGCCAGCAGCTCTAGCGGGGACTACAATGAGCAGTTCTTC | CASSSSGDYNEQFF
. | . | TRBJ2-1 | TRBV2 | TGTGCCAGCAGCCTAATTCACAATGAGCAGTTCTTC | CASSLIHNEQFF
. | . | TRBJ2-5 | TRBV5-5 | TGTGCCAGCAGTCCAAGTACGGGAACTGAGACCCAGTACTTC | CASSPSTGTETQYF
. | . | TRBJ2-3 | TRBV18 | TGTGCCAGCTCACTAACCCCGACAGGATTCACAGATACGCAGTATTTT | CASSLTPTGFTDTQYF
. | . | TRBJ1-2 | TRBV7-7 | TGTGCCAGCAGCCAATGGGGAAGTGGGAGGAACTATGGCTACACCTTC | CASSQWGSGRNYGYTF
. | . | TRBJ2-1 | TRBV21-1 | TGTGCCAGCAGGAGGGGCAGGAGCTCCTACAATGAGCAGTTCTTC | CASRRGRSSYNEQFF
TRBD2 | . | TRBJ2-1 | TRBV20-1 | TGCAGTGCTGCGGGGGTTGTCGGGAGGCCTGTCAATGAGCAGTTCTTC | CSAAGVVGRPVNEQFF
. | . | TRBJ2-7 | TRBV6-2/TRBV6-3 | TGTGCCAGCCGGGGGACAGTCACCTACGAGCAGTACTTC | CASRGTVTYEQYF
TRBD2 | few | TRBJ2-3 | TRBV6-2/TRBV6-3 | TGTGCCAGCAGTTACCCGGGACTAGCGGCTAGCACAGATACGCAGTATTTT | CASSYPGLAASTDTQYF
TRBD1 | few | TRBJ2-7 | TRBV20-1 | TGCAGCTCGGACGCGGGACAGGGGACCAGCGAGCAGTACTTC | CSSDAGQGTSEQYF
. | few | TRBJ2-3 | TRBV6-1 | TGTGCCAGTACGACAGTCCAGGATACGCAGTATTTT | CASTTVQDTQYF
TRBD1 | . | TRBJ1-4 | TRBV27 | TGTGCCAGCAGTCCCCCGGGACAGCCAGATGAAAAACTGTTTTTT | CASSPPGQPDEKLFF
. | few | TRBJ1-6 | TRBV12-3/TRBV12-4 | TGTGCCAGCAGAGCACCATCAAGTTCACCCCTCCACTTT | CASRAPSSSPLHF
. | . | TRBJ2-5 | TRBV6-1 | TGTGCCAGCAGCACACATTCAGAGACCCAGTACTTC | CASSTHSETQYF
TRBD1 | few | TRBJ2-1 | TRBV28 | TGTGCCAGCAGTATATCGGGACAGGGGGTCAGGAGGTCCTACAATGAGCAGTTTTTC | CASSISGQGVRRSYNEQFF
. | . | TRBJ1-5 | TRBV2 | TGTGCCAGCAGTGAAGGCGGTGGCAATCAGCCCCAGCATTTT | CASSEGGGNQPQHF
. | few | TRBJ2-5 | TRBV6-1 | TGTGCCAGCAGCCGAAGCCCGACCCAGTACTTC | CASSRSPTQYF
. | . | TRBJ1-1 | TRBV20-1 | TGCAGTGCTAGAGACGTACTGGCAGACACTGAAGCTTTCTTT | CSARDVLADTEAFF
. | . | TRBJ2-5 | TRBV6-1 | TGTGCCAGCAGGGGGTACCAAGAGACCCAGTACTTC | CASRGYQETQYF
. | . | TRBJ2-3 | TRBV20-1 | TGCAGTGCTCCAGGGGTCAGCACAGATACGCAGTATTTT | CSAPGVSTDTQYF
TRBD2 | . | TRBJ2-1 | TRBV4-1 | TGCGCCAGCAGCCACCTACCGGGACTAGCGGACTACAATGAGCAGTTCTTC | CASSHLPGLADYNEQFF
. | . | TRBJ2-7 | TRBV7-2 | TGTGCCAGCAGCTTATTGGCGTCGGGTGTACGACACGAGCAGTACTTC | CASSLLASGVRHEQYF
TRBD2 | few | TRBJ2-1 | TRBV11-3 | TGTGCCAGCAGCTTAGGGACTAGCGGGAGGTACAATGAGCAGTTCTTC | CASSLGTSGRYNEQFF
. | . | TRBJ1-2 | TRBV28 | TGTGCCAGCAGTCTACAGGGTTATTACTATGGCTACACCTTC | CASSLQGYYYGYTF
TRBD2 | . | TRBJ2-1 | TRBV6-1 | TGTGCCAGCAGTGAATTTGCGGGAGCGTCGGATGAGCAGTTCTTC | CASSEFAGASDEQFF
. | . | TRBJ2-5 | TRBV4-2 | TGTGCCAGCAGCTTTTTTGGACAAATGCAGGAGACCCAGTACTTC | CASSFFGQMQETQYF
. | medium-sized | TRBJ2-3 | TRBV2 | TGTGCCAGCAGCCAACGAGGGGGAGGGCCGATCACAGATACGCAGTATTTT | CASSQRGGGPITDTQYF
. | . | TRBJ2-3 | TRBV6-4 | TGTGCCAGCAGTGACCCGGGGACAGATACGCAGTATTTT | CASSDPGTDTQYF
. | once | TRBJ2-5 | TRBV2 | TGTGCCAGCAGCGACGTCGGCCCTCAAGAGACCCAGTACTTC | CASSDVGPQETQYF
TRBD1 | . | TRBJ2-5 | TRBV24-1 | TGTGCCACCAGGATGACAGGGGAGGAAGAGACCCAGTACTTC | CATRMTGEEETQYF
. | . | TRBJ2-2 | TRBV5-1 | TGCGCCAGCAGCGAGGAAGGAGCCACCGGGGAGCTGTTTTTT | CASSEEGATGELFF
TRBD2 | few | TRBJ2-7 | TRBV5-5 | TGTGCCAGCAGCTTGGGACCGGGACTAGCGCGTACCTACGAGCAGTACTTC | CASSLGPGLARTYEQYF
TRBD1 | . | TRBJ1-5 | TRBV4-1 | TGCGCCAGCAGCCAAGATCAGCAGGGGGGTCAGCCCCAGCATTTT | CASSQDQQGGQPQHF
. | . | TRBJ2-5 | TRBV18 | TGTGCCAGCTCTCAGACACCCCAAGAGACCCAGTACTTC | CASSQTPQETQYF
. | . | TRBJ2-7 | TRBV20-1 | TGCAGTGCTAGACCCCAGATTCTGTCCTACGAGCAGTACTTC | CSARPQILSYEQYF
TRBD1 | once | TRBJ2-3 | TRBV4-1 | TGCGCCAGCAGCCTTTTCGGACAGGGAAGAGAAGATACGCAGTATTTT | CASSLFGQGREDTQYF
. | . | TRBJ2-1 | TRBV20-1 | TGCAGTGCTAACTCCGTGGGGGGAGGGGGGGCTGGGGAGCAGTTCTTC | CSANSVGGGGAGEQFF
TRBD1 | . | TRBJ1-5 | TRBV12-3/TRBV12-4 | TGTGCCAGCAGTCCATACGGGACAGGGGGCTTGGGTCAGCCCCAGCATTTT | CASSPYGTGGLGQPQHF
TRBD1 | . | TRBJ2-4 | TRBV15 | TGTGCCACCAGCAGGAGGTCCGGACAGGGGATAGCCAAAAACATTCAGTACTTC | CATSRRSGQGIAKNIQYF
TRBD1 | . | TRBJ2-1 | TRBV20-1 | TGCAGTGTACAGGGGGCTTTCGATGAGCAGTTCTTC | CSVQGAFDEQFF
TRBD1 | few | TRBJ2-5 | TRBV12-3/TRBV12-4 | TGTGCCAGCAGATTAGGGACAGCTGAGACCCAGTACTTC | CASRLGTAETQYF
. | . | TRBJ1-2 | TRBV30 | TGTGCCCTACGGGAATCCGTTAACTATGGCTACACCTTC | CALRESVNYGYTF
TRBD2 | . | TRBJ2-1 | TRBV24-1 | TGTGCCACGACTAGCGGGAGAACGCAGGGGAATGAGCAGTTCTTC | CATTSGRTQGNEQFF
TRBD1 | . | TRBJ2-5 | TRBV5-4 | TGTGCCAGCAGCTCCCGGATACAGGGGGCTTCGGGAGAGACCCAGTACTTC | CASSSRIQGASGETQYF
TRBD2 | . | TRBJ2-3 | TRBV6-1 | TGTGCCAGCACCATCGGGACTAGCGGGAGCCTGTCTACGGATACGCAGTATTTT | CASTIGTSGSLSTDTQYF